This TCR beta chain was recorded in a study of early T cells in non-severe SARS-CoV-2 infection. Each single cDNA molecule received a unique molecular identifier. TCRdb re-called the 5' RACE reads through MiXCR, storing one row per CDR3 protein. The sample has 45,000 to 65,000 distinct CDR3 sequences; less than 9.5% are singletons. This clonotype came up many times. Its antigen is undetermined. Study-level results: Matching with VDJdb favored anti-spike CD8 responses (missing private and CD4 specificities).

This CDR3 comprises 12 residues. Trimming pared 5 bases from V and 6 bases from J, leaving 13 bases between. Germline loops: CDR1 DFQATT, CDR2 SNEGSKA (reference sequence). The rearrangement links TRBV20-1 to TRBJ1-2; possibly TRBD1 for D (5 bases). The source is an adult who was a healthcare worker with PCR-confirmed SARS-CoV-2 infection or an uninfected control (not recorded which). The sample was whole blood. The CDR3 protein is CSARGAGNGYTF. CDR3 sequence (DNA): TGCAGTGCTCGAGGGGCAGGGAATGGCTACACCTTC.